What follows describes a single T cell receptor beta chain. This clonotype was seen a handful of times. Its antigen remains undetermined. One base away there is no much larger clone; base qualities are not given. This specimen belongs to a study of T-cell memory formation after mild COVID-19 (dated by TCRdb to about 2021). Describing the broader study: Most TCR sequence clusters were specific to one of the two donors. In a couple of donors, T-cell clones that expanded and contracted after mild COVID-19 were tracked by sequencing TCRalpha and TCRbeta repertoires over time. The cohort comprised two young, previously healthy adult volunteers, one female and one male. Study-level results and caveats: Clones that contracted from day 15 to 85 showed balanced CD4/CD8 phenotypes, whereas a second wave of clones that expanded from day 15 to 37 leaned towards CD4+. Only a couple of mild cases were covered in the study, and larger cohorts including severe cases with pre-infection samples were considered necessary. Contracting CD4+ clones appeared mostly in the CM and EM memory subsets, whereas CD8+ clones were enriched in EMRA. The detection of some responding clones in pre-infection memory suggests that pre-existing cross-reactive memory T cells joined the SARS-CoV-2 response. The second-wave clones that peaked on day 37 were not confirmed to be SARS-CoV-2 specific.

V ends up 2 bases short and J 4 bases short, with an unmatched junction base count of 9. The CDR3 runs 16 amino acids, cysteine and phenylalanine included. The DNA shown is the 48-base CDR3, in frame from base 1. Looking up the germline V gene (reference sequence) yields CDR1 SEHNR and CDR2 FQNEAQ. TCRdb records Illumina NovaSeq 6000 as the sequencer. TCRalpha and TCRbeta cDNA libraries were constructed by 5'RACE with constant-segment primers, with sample barcodes and unique molecular identifiers being introduced. Trizol reagent was used to extract RNA from every sample. Amplification of the libraries took two PCR steps, and the second step added a second sample barcode plus Illumina TruSeq adapters. Libraries were sequenced on an Illumina NovaSeq with 2 x 150 bp paired-end reads. The study's processing was this. The reads were demultiplexed and collapsed into UMI-guided consensus sequences using migec v1.2.7. Using mixcr v2.1.11, UMI consensuses were aligned to TRA and TRB V and J templates and then assembled into clonotypes. A clonotype was counted as expanded or contracted only when both edgeR and NoisET called the clonotype significant, with the noise models trained on biological replicates. For edgeR calls, the thresholds were a false discovery rate-adjusted p below 0.01 and a log2 fold-change of 1. As an exploratory analysis of dynamics, PCA with hierarchical clustering was applied to max-normalized trajectories of the 1000 most abundant clonotypes. Separately sequenced CD4+ and CD8+ repertoires were used to assign a CD4 or CD8 phenotype to each responding clone. TCRdb reran the public reads through fastp at Q25 and MiXCR, keeping productive beta chains. Rows merge per CDR3 protein into single entries with the most common DNA and genes. These V and J calls are TCRdb output, not the study's own analysis. The sample table lists approximately 260,000 distinct CDR3 sequences, over 15% of them with a count of one. The ten largest clones take up under 25% of the sample.

Ficoll-Paque density gradient centrifugation was used to isolate PBMCs. The sequencing input was PBMCs or a T cell subset sorted from them (not recorded which). The chain is assembled from TRBV7-9 and TRBJ2-3; 7 central bases correspond to TRBD2. This clonotype was obtained from a man younger than 30 who had mild COVID-19 (a few samples of this study predate the infection). The sample titles of this study are shuffled in the database, so cell type and time point are left out; the donor was told from shared clones. The DNA reads as follows: TGTGCCAGCAGCTTAAGCCTGGGACTACTCCCAGATACGCAGTATTTT. Translated, it gives CASSLSLGLLPDTQYF.